Listed below are T cell receptor beta chains from one sample, sequenced in a study of cytotoxic CD8 clonotypes in ibrutinib-treated CLL. The assay was immunoSEQ multiplex PCR, and TCRdb's table has in-frame clones only and misses some. The sample includes some 65,000 clones, approximately 54% of them seen just once. The source material was PBMCs, sampled after 12 months of ibrutinib treatment. These receptors all stem from a human donor with chronic lymphocytic leukemia. Each CDR3 is given without its conserved first and last residue. The order of the fields is CDR3 length, V gene, J gene, CDR3 protein.

cdr3_length: 13
v_call: TRBV15
j_call: TRBJ2-2
cdr3_aa: ATSRQSIFGGELF

cdr3_length: 13
v_call: TRBV6-1
j_call: TRBJ2-4
cdr3_aa: ASRSTVLAKNIQY

cdr3_length: 13
v_call: TRBV10-3
j_call: TRBJ2-6
cdr3_aa: AISETTSGANVLT

cdr3_length: 13
v_call: TRBV5-1
j_call: TRBJ2-5
cdr3_aa: ASSPGLALEETQY

cdr3_length: 12
v_call: TRBV6-5
j_call: TRBJ1-6
cdr3_aa: ASREGYTGSPLH

cdr3_length: 14
v_call: TRBV28
j_call: TRBJ2-5
cdr3_aa: ASTPRPSGPQETQY

cdr3_length: 12
v_call: TRBV18
j_call: TRBJ2-6
cdr3_aa: ASSTSRGANVLT

cdr3_length: 13
v_call: TRBV19
j_call: TRBJ1-2
cdr3_aa: ASSIGGGPFYGYT

cdr3_length: 10
v_call: TRBV5-6
j_call: TRBJ2-2
cdr3_aa: ASNDVPGELF

cdr3_length: 14
v_call: TRBV18
j_call: TRBJ2-7
cdr3_aa: ASSLLALAGSYEQY

cdr3_length: 11
v_call: TRBV5-5
j_call: TRBJ1-5
cdr3_aa: ASSLGRNQPQH

cdr3_length: 11
v_call: TRBV7-2
j_call: TRBJ2-1
cdr3_aa: ASSLGLRAEQF

cdr3_length: 8
v_call: TRBV29-1
j_call: TRBJ1-1
cdr3_aa: SVVRVEAF

cdr3_length: 12
v_call: TRBV4-2
j_call: TRBJ1-4
cdr3_aa: ASSYGGVGEKLF